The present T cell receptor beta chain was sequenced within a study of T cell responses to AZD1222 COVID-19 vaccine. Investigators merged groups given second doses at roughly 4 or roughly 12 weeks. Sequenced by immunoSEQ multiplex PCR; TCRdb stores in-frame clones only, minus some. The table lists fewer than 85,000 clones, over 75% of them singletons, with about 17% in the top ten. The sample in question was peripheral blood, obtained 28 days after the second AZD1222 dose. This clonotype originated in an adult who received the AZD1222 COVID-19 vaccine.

The CDR3, as DNA: TGTGCCAGCAGTGAAGGGGCAGGGGGAAACACTGAAGCTTTCTTT. It specifies CASSEGAGGNTEAFF. V and J are TRBV6-1 and TRBJ1-1; 7 nucleotides match TRBD1. Per the germline V gene, CDR1 is MNHNS and CDR2 is SASEGT. The CDR3 covers 15 residues. V was pared by 1 base and J by 2 bases, with 4 bases of the junction left unmatched.